This TCR beta chain was captured in a study of blood T cell repertoires in COVID-19. Overall study context: COVID-19 samples from acute and convalescent phases originated in the United States, Italy and Spain. The cDNA or gDNA used as material had been derived from T cells, B-cell-depleted T cells, or PBMCs.

Original handling: From reference gene primer amplification, estimates of nucleated cell counts were derived. TCRdb's copy holds only in-frame clones and misses some; the assay was immunoSEQ multiplex PCR. V, J and clone size derive from that table, while D and trimming were established from the DNA sequence. This table has 90,000 to 150,000 clones, 65% to 80% appearing once. This receptor was taken from a man aged 45 to 65 with acute or convalescent COVID-19. Sequencing was carried out using peripheral blood.

CDR3 region: CASAGLAGGETQYF. DNA for the CDR3: TGCGCCAGCGCTGGACTAGCGGGAGGCGAGACCCAGTACTTC. The rearrangement uses TRBV5-1 and TRBJ2-5; 14 bases align to TRBD2. This CDR3 spans 14 amino acids. Trimming removed 7 bases from V and 5 bases from J; junction bases left unmatched: 4. Germline V gene data show CDR1 as SGHRS and CDR2 as YFSETQ. Full variable domain (rest looked up from reference TRBV5-1 and TRBJ2-5): KAGVTQTPRYLIKTRGQQVTLSCSPISGHRSVSWYQQTPGQGLQFLFEYFSETQRNKGNFPGRFSGRQFSNSRSEMNVSTLELGDSALYLCASAGLAGGETQYFGPGTRLLVL.